The 21 T cell receptor beta chains below were found in one sample sequenced in a study of T cells of healthy individuals. Via MiXCR, TCRdb re-called the 5' RACE reads, giving one row per CDR3 protein. Of 100,000 or so distinct CDR3 sequences listed, 15% to 20% are singletons. Receptors originate from a human donor in good health.

This clonotype was observed at least ten times. Its ends do not fully match the called genes, so a read error is possible. This chain uses TRBV6-5 with TRBJ1-1, with D unresolved. The CDR3 runs 15 residues. Germline CDR1 MNHEY, CDR2 SVGAGI. For the CDR3, the DNA is TGTGTCAGCAGTTACTCGAAGGGCCCGAACACTGAAGCTTTCTTT. It encodes CVSSYSKGPNTEAFF.

This clonotype was seen only a few times. The chain uses TRBV4-1 and TRBJ2-2, with a tentative D call TRBD2 (5 bases). With 0 bases removed from V and 4 bases from J, the gap between germline ends came to 12 bases. Per germline, CDR1 MGHRA and CDR2 YSYEKL. This CDR3 contains 16 residues. The CDR3 bases are TGCGCCAGCAGCCAAGAAAGTGGACGGGGCACCGGGGAGCTGTTTTTT. Protein product: CASSQESGRGTGELFF.

This clonotype was seen more than once but under ten times. This chain joins TRBV29-1 and TRBJ1-4; no clear D. Trimming shortened V by 4 bases and J by 5 bases, and 8 bases separated the two germline ends. There are 12 residues in the CDR3. Germline-derived CDR1 and CDR2 are SQVTM and ANQGSEA. CDR3 loop: CSVGATNEKLFF. The CDR3 bases are TGCAGCGTTGGGGCGACGAATGAAAAACTGTTTTTT. The entire variable domain, with the rest obtained from reference TRBV29-1 and TRBJ1-4, is as follows: SAVISQKPSRDICQRGTSLTIQCQVDSQVTMMFWYRQQPGQSLTLIATANQGSEATYESGFVIDKFPISRPNLTFSTLTVSNMSPEDSSIYLCSVGATNEKLFFGSGTQLSVL.

This clonotype was seen ten or more times. This chain uses TRBV10-3 with TRBJ2-1; 9 bases agree with TRBD2. J was trimmed by 5 bases and V by 4 bases; bases with no gene match: 0. The CDR3 totals 13 residues. CDR1 and CDR2 from the germline V gene are ENHRY and SYGVKD. CDR3 DNA: TGTGCCATCAGTGGACTAGCGGACAATGAGCAGTTCTTC. The encoded protein is CAISGLADNEQFF.

The CDR3 sequence is CASSRTATSSYNSPLHF. The CDR3 region has the DNA TGTGCCAGCAGTCGGACGGCAACAAGCTCCTATAATTCACCCCTCCACTTT. V gene TRBV6-6 combines with J gene TRBJ1-6; D ambiguous. CDR1 is MNHNY, CDR2 SVGAGI, per germline (reference sequence). V was pared by 5 bases and J by 0 bases, with 14 bases between. This CDR3 spans 17 amino acids.

The chain uses TRBV6-2 or TRBV6-3 and TRBJ2-5; D may be TRBD2 (5 bases). Trimming removed 0 bases from V and 5 bases from J, with 13 bases in between. Germline V gene data show CDR1 as MNHEY and CDR2 as SVGEGT. CDR3 size: 15 residues. CDR3 coding DNA: TGTGCCAGCAGTTACTCGGAGGAGAACTGGGAGACCCAGTACTTC. As protein: CASSYSEENWETQYF.

This clonotype was seen just once. Being one base from a much bigger clone, this may be a read error. This chain joins TRBV6-6 and TRBJ2-5, with D perhaps matching TRBD2 (5 bases). Germline V gene lookup returns CDR1 MNHNY and CDR2 SVGAGI (reference sequence). V shed 5 bases and J shed 2 bases, with 15 bases lying between them. The length of the CDR3 is 15 residues. The CDR3 DNA is TGTGCCAGCAGTAACCCAGGAGGCGGGCAAGAGACCCAGTACTTC. It is translated as CASSNPGGGQETQYF.

This clonotype was recorded many times. The rearrangement links TRBV12-3 or TRBV12-4 to TRBJ2-7, with 7 bases that match TRBD1. The CDR3 length is 13 residues. J gave up 7 bases and V 5 bases, and 8 bases lay outside the gene matches. As DNA, the CDR3 is TGTGCCAGCAGTCGAGACAGGGTTGGGGAGCAGTACTTC. Encoded protein: CASSRDRVGEQYF.

The DNA for the CDR3 is TGCGCCAGCAGCCCGTATGAGCCTTTCGGGCAGTACTTC. This gives the protein CASSPYEPFGQYF. The chain couples TRBV5-1 to TRBJ2-7; D is ambiguous. Germline V CDR1 and CDR2: SGHRS, YFSETQ. The CDR3 totals 13 residues. The V end was cut by 4 bases, the J end by 9 bases, with 17 bases between.

The V gene is TRBV3-1, the J gene TRBJ1-4, with D uncertain. This CDR3 region has 16 residues. The germline V and J ends were trimmed by 4 bases and 8 bases, with 20 bases remaining between them. Germline CDR1 reads LGHDT; CDR2 reads YNNKEL (reference sequence). The CDR3 loop reads CASSRVEGGFQEKLFF. The CDR3 coding sequence is TGTGCCAGCAGCCGCGTCGAAGGAGGGTTTCAGGAAAAACTGTTTTTT. Filled out from reference TRBV3-1 and TRBJ1-4, the complete variable domain reads DTAVSQTPKYLVTQMGNDKSIKCEQNLGHDTMYWYKQDSKKFLKIMFSYNNKELIINETVPNRFSPKSPDKAHLNLHINSLELGDSAVYFCASSRVEGGFQEKLFFGSGTQLSVL.

This clonotype was counted many times. This chain links TRBV29-1 with TRBJ2-5, with TRBD1 as a possible D gene (5 bases). The CDR3 spans 11 residues. The V gene's germline CDR1 is SQVTM and CDR2 ANQGSEA. V gave up 4 bases and J gave up 5 bases, with 8 bases separating them. The DNA for the CDR3 is TGCAGCGTTGTTCCAGGGGAGACCCAGTACTTC. Protein sequence: CSVVPGETQYF.

The V gene is TRBV7-9, the J gene TRBJ2-1, with 15 bases fitting TRBD2. The CDR3 is made up of 18 amino acids. Germline loops: CDR1 SEHNR, CDR2 FQNEAQ (reference sequence). V lost 4 bases, J lost 0 bases, and 4 bases stayed unmatched. The CDR3 region has the DNA TGTGCCAGCAGCTCCGGACTAGCGGGGGGGAGCTCCTACAATGAGCAGTTCTTC. Encoded protein: CASSSGLAGGSSYNEQFF.

This clonotype appeared a few times. J is TRBJ2-7 and V is TRBV6-1; no definite D call. The CDR3 is 15 residues long. Germline V gene data show CDR1 as MNHNS and CDR2 as SASEGT. Trimming cost V 5 bases and J 3 bases, with 17 bases left between them. The CDR3 DNA sequence: TGTGCCAGCAGTTACTCCCGCTCAGTGGGCTACGAGCAGTACTTC. Its translation is CASSYSRSVGYEQYF.

This clonotype has a handful of counts. CDR3: CASSLGQQYGYTF. For the CDR3, the DNA is TGTGCCAGCAGCTTAGGACAGCAGTATGGCTACACCTTC. The chain combines TRBV13 with TRBJ1-2; D remains ambiguous. Trimming removed 0 bases at V and 5 bases at J, with 7 bases between. The CDR3 consists of 13 residues. Per germline, CDR1 PRHDT and CDR2 FYEKMQ (reference sequence).

The chain has TRBV9 and TRBJ2-3; D is perhaps TRBD1 (6 bases). Germline V gene sequence: CDR1 SGDLS, CDR2 YYNGEE. V was cut by 4 bases and J by 2 bases, with 14 bases left in between. The CDR3 covers 15 residues. The CDR3 DNA is TGTGCCAGCAGCTCTACGACAGGTACCACAGATACGCAGTATTTT. It encodes CASSSTTGTTDTQYF.

This clonotype occurred a few times. The CDR3: CASSFRGSNTGELFF. DNA of the CDR3: TGTGCCAGCAGTTTTCGGGGGTCCAACACCGGGGAGCTGTTTTTT. This chain connects TRBV27 to TRBJ2-2; tentatively, D is TRBD2 (6 bases). CDR3 length: 15 amino acids. V lost 3 bases to trimming and J lost 2 bases, with 10 bases between them. The germline V gene has CDR1 MNHEY and CDR2 SMNVEV (reference sequence).

This clonotype was detected ten times or more. The J gene is TRBJ2-7, the V gene TRBV19, with a possible D match to TRBD1 (5 bases). V dropped 5 bases and J dropped 7 bases, with 15 bases sitting between them. The CDR3 has 13 residues. Germline CDR1 reads LNHDA; CDR2 reads SQIVND (reference sequence). CDR3 in DNA: TGTGCCAGTAGTCCCCGCAGGGCCGGGGAGCAGTACTTC. Protein sequence: CASSPRRAGEQYF.

This clonotype was detected many times. The J gene is TRBJ2-3, the V gene TRBV20-1, with 7 bases lining up with TRBD2. The junction had 8 bases not matched to a gene; V was cut back by 5 bases and J by 0 bases. The CDR3 consists of 15 residues. Per germline, CDR1 DFQATT and CDR2 SNEGSKA (reference sequence). CDR3 nucleotides: TGCAGTGCTGGCCTTGGCGGGAGAAGCACAGATACGCAGTATTTT. Protein: CSAGLGGRSTDTQYF.

The chain recombines TRBV20-1 with TRBJ2-7; 10 bases are shared with TRBD1. Germline V CDR1 and CDR2: DFQATT, SNEGSKA (reference sequence). Unmatched junction bases numbered 12, after V lost 6 bases and J lost 1 base. CDR3 length: 16 amino acids. The CDR3 region has the DNA TGCAGTGCACCCGACAGGGGGCCCTCCCATTCCTACGAGCAGTACTTC. This translates into CSAPDRGPSHSYEQYF.

The chain links TRBV12-3 or TRBV12-4 to TRBJ1-1; D is perhaps TRBD1 (5 bases). The CDR3 loop spans 14 amino acids. The ends were cut back, 6 bases at V and 1 base at J, with 12 bases in the middle. Written as DNA, the CDR3 is TGTGCCAGCAGCCCAGGACAAAGGAACACTGAAGCTTTCTTT. Its protein product is CASSPGQRNTEAFF.

This clonotype was detected many times. The chain has TRBV4-1 and TRBJ2-1; 16 bases map to TRBD2. The CDR3 sequence is 17 residues long. J gave up 8 bases and V 4 bases, and 8 bases lay outside the gene matches. The germline V gene has CDR1 MGHRA and CDR2 YSYEKL. As DNA, the CDR3 is TGCGCCAGCAGCCTCTCGGGACTAGCGGGAGGGGAAGATGAGCAGTTCTTC. Its protein product is CASSLSGLAGGEDEQFF.